These 18 T cell receptor beta chains were sequenced from one sample in a study of molecular identifiers for immune sequencing clone quantification. TCRdb passed the PCR reads through MiXCR, listing each CDR3 protein once. In the table there are about 68,000 distinct CDR3 sequences, about a sixth of which are singletons. The sequenced material came from naive CD8+ T cells from blood, with Jurkat cell RNA spiked in. Subset: FACS-sorted CD8+CD4-CCR7+CD45RA+ naive T cells. These receptors originate from a human donor in good health. Some libraries in this study had Jurkat cell RNA spiked in.

A single count supports this clonotype. Being one base from a much bigger clone, this may be a read error. The gene calls are TRBV29-1 and TRBJ1-2; maybe TRBD1 (6 bases). CDR1 SQVTM and CDR2 ANQGSEA come from the germline V gene. CDR3 length: 16 amino acids. The CDR3 protein is CSVEEPADRINYDYTF. DNA for the CDR3: TGCAGCGTTGAAGAACCCGCTGACAGGATCAACTATGACTACACCTTC.

The rearrangement links TRBV5-4 to TRBJ2-7; D might be TRBD2 (6 bases). V was shortened by 2 bases and J by 0 bases, with 6 bases between the two germline ends. CDR1 and CDR2 (germline): SGHNT, YYREEE (reference sequence). The CDR3 sequence is 13 residues long. CDR3 protein: CASSFGSSYEQYF. The CDR3 nucleotides are TGTGCCAGCAGCTTCGGGAGCTCCTACGAGCAGTACTTC.

Comments on this clonotype: This clone may be a read error of a much larger clone one base away. The CDR3 nucleotides are TGTGCCAGTCCCCGGGACTTTGGGGGGGAGACCCAGTACTTC. This sequence encodes CASPRDFGGETQYF. The V call is TRBV19, the J call TRBJ2-5, with D perhaps TRBD2 (6 bases). This CDR3 has 14 amino acids. Germline V lookup: CDR1 LNHDA, CDR2 SQIVND (reference sequence). V gave up 8 bases and J gave up 5 bases, with 18 bases separating them.

The table lists this clonotype with many counts. J is TRBJ1-3 and V is TRBV10-3, with 7 bases that match TRBD1. This CDR3 comprises 16 residues. Germline lookup yields CDR1 ENHRY and CDR2 SYGVKD. The junction had 8 bases not matched to a gene; V was cut back by 4 bases and J by 2 bases. The CDR3 loop reads CAISGGTEATGNTIYF. The CDR3 DNA reads TGTGCCATCAGTGGGGGGACAGAAGCGACTGGAAACACCATATATTTT.

Ten or more counts support this clonotype. The CDR3 sequence is CASSQVRSLNQPQHF. DNA of the CDR3: TGCGCCAGCAGCCAAGTCAGGTCGTTGAATCAGCCCCAGCATTTT. The genes are TRBV4-3 and TRBJ1-5; D call uncertain. This CDR3 spans 15 amino acids. Trimming shortened V by 1 base and J by 4 bases, and 11 bases separated the two germline ends. Per the germline V gene, CDR1 is LGHNA and CDR2 is YSLEER.

This clonotype was counted ten times or more. V and J are TRBV29-1 and TRBJ2-1; D unresolved. The CDR3 is 15 residues long. Germline CDR1 and CDR2: SQVTM and ANQGSEA. Trimming stripped 1 base from V and 8 bases from J, with 18 bases between. CDR3: CSVEGGNLYGDEQFF. In DNA form, the CDR3 reads TGCAGCGTTGAAGGAGGAAATCTTTACGGCGATGAGCAGTTCTTC.

This clonotype has ten or more counts. The genes are TRBV7-8 and TRBJ2-3, with 12 bases lining up with TRBD1. Germline values: CDR1 SGHVS, CDR2 FQNEAQ. This CDR3 is 17 amino acids long. Unmatched junction bases numbered 9, after V lost 5 bases and J lost 3 bases. CDR3 DNA sequence: TGTGCCAGCAGCCAACGAGGGACAGGGGGCTGGACAGATACGCAGTATTTT. Translated: CASSQRGTGGWTDTQYF.

A note on this clonotype: The missing conserved phenylalanine or tryptophan at the end of this CDR3 makes a read error likely. The chain couples TRBV5-4 to TRBJ2-2; D not certain. The germline CDR1 and CDR2 sequences are SGHNT and YYREEE (reference sequence). The CDR3 contains 12 residues. Deletions cut 6 bases from V and 1 base from J, with 4 bases between. The CDR3 nucleotides are TGTGCCAGCACTCAGAACACCGGGGAGCTGTTTTCT. It encodes CASTQNTGELFS.

In regard to this clonotype: A much larger clone sits a single nucleotide away, making a read error possible. The chain uses TRBV29-1 and TRBJ2-1, with D hard to call. Germline values: CDR1 SQVTM, CDR2 ANQGSEA. The CDR3 covers 13 residues. V was cut by 8 bases and J by 0 bases, with 11 bases left in between. The CDR3 nucleotides read TGCAGCACCGACAAGAGCTCCTACAATGAGCAGTTCTTC. Encoded protein: CSTDKSSYNEQFF.

This clonotype was counted at least ten times. The rearrangement joins TRBV7-8 to TRBJ1-1; no clear D gene. This CDR3 has 14 amino acids. Germline values: CDR1 SGHVS, CDR2 FQNEAQ. V gave up 5 bases and J gave up 1 base, with 11 bases separating them. CDR3 sequence: CASSPLAGNTEAFF. CDR3 sequence (DNA): TGTGCCAGCAGCCCCCTGGCGGGGAACACTGAAGCTTTCTTT.

This clonotype was seen many times. The J gene is TRBJ2-7, the V gene TRBV30; D is undetermined. Germline values: CDR1 GTSNPN, CDR2 SVGIG (reference sequence). There are 12 residues in the CDR3. V lost 0 bases to trimming and J lost 4 bases, with 7 bases between them. The CDR3 sequence: CAWSVVGYEQYF. The CDR3 bases are TGTGCCTGGAGTGTAGTCGGATACGAGCAGTACTTC.

This clonotype has a count of ten or more. The chain has TRBV28 and TRBJ2-2, with D possibly being TRBD2 (6 bases). Germline-derived CDR1 and CDR2 are MDHEN and SYDVKM. V was clipped by 3 bases and J by 5 bases, with 7 bases between them. The CDR3 loop spans 13 amino acids. CDR3 coding DNA: TGTGCCAGCAGTTTCCGGGGGACCGGGGAGCTGTTTTTT. This translates into CASSFRGTGELFF.

There are a few counts of this clonotype. This may stem from a read error, because a much larger clone lies one nucleotide away. The V call is TRBV18, the J call TRBJ1-1, with TRBD1 matching 7 bases. Germline values: CDR1 KGHSH, CDR2 LQKENI. This CDR3 comprises 17 residues. The DNA for the CDR3 is TGTGCCAGCTCACCAATAATCCTGGACAGGCCGAACACTGAAGTTTTCTTT. It encodes CASSPIILDRPNTEVFF.

This clonotype was seen at least ten times. This chain connects TRBV11-2 to TRBJ2-5, with TRBD2 as a possible D gene (5 bases). The CDR3 loop spans 15 amino acids. Trimming pared 4 bases from V and 4 bases from J, leaving 16 bases between. CDR1 and CDR2 (germline): SGHAT, FQNNGV. CDR3 DNA: TGTGCCAGCAGCTATCAGTTCGGGGTCAGAGAGACCCAGTACTTC. The encoded protein is CASSYQFGVRETQYF.

The chain combines TRBV5-1 with TRBJ2-7, with D maybe TRBD1 (5 bases). The CDR3 loop spans 15 amino acids. Germline CDR1 is SGHRS and CDR2 is YFSETQ. V was shortened by 2 bases and J by 3 bases, with 15 bases between the two germline ends. The CDR3 sequence is CASSLRMDKFYEQYF. The CDR3 DNA sequence: TGCGCCAGCAGCTTAAGAATGGACAAGTTCTACGAGCAGTACTTC.

This clonotype appeared a single time. The chain recombines TRBV19 with TRBJ2-1; 11 nucleotides align to TRBD1. The germline V gene has CDR1 LNHDA and CDR2 SQIVND (reference sequence). The V gene end was trimmed by 7 bases and the J gene end by 7 bases; junction bases not matched to a gene: 9. The CDR3 has 15 amino acids. CDR3 amino acids: CASIIVGDRGNEQFF. The CDR3 bases are TGTGCCAGTATTATCGTAGGGGACAGGGGGAATGAGCAGTTCTTC.

This clonotype has ten or more counts. V is TRBV7-3 and J is TRBJ2-3; 12 bases match TRBD2. CDR3 length equals 23 residues. CDR1 is SGHTA, CDR2 FQGTGA, per germline. Trimming at V came to 5 bases and at J to 4 bases, leaving 28 bases not matched to a gene. CDR3 bases: TGTGCCAGCAGCCCACTCCCCGTCCCGAGGGCTAGCGGGAGGGACGAGGAAGCAGATACGCAGTATTTT. Its protein product is CASSPLPVPRASGRDEEADTQYF.

There are many counts of this clonotype. CDR3 region: CAVLGQPNTGELFF. CDR3 in DNA: TGTGCCGTCCTAGGACAGCCGAACACCGGGGAGCTGTTTTTT. The chain joins TRBV2 to TRBJ2-2; tentative D call: TRBD1 (6 bases). CDR3 length equals 14 residues. V was trimmed by 11 bases and J by 0 bases, leaving 13 bases between them. Germline V gene sequence: CDR1 SNHLY, CDR2 FYNNEI.